Following are 26 T cell receptor beta chains from one sample sequenced in a study of T-cell reconstitution after alpha-beta-depleted transplantation in children. Preparation of the TCRbeta library involved a method that used unique molecular identifiers. One entry per CDR3 protein, called by TCRdb with MiXCR from the PCR reads. The table lists roughly 300,000 distinct CDR3 sequences, roughly 10% of them singletons. The source material was peripheral blood, sampled 180 days after TCRalphabeta/CD19-depleted stem cell transplant. The source is a male patient aged 2 to 9 who had a stem cell transplant for chronic granulomatous disease, so the T cells may come from the graft donor.

At least ten counts were recorded for this clonotype. The chain recombines TRBV20-1 with TRBJ2-3; D may be TRBD1 (5 bases). Germline assignment: CDR1 DFQATT and CDR2 SNEGSKA (reference sequence). Trimming left V 1 base short and J 0 bases short, with 11 bases between. This CDR3 comprises 15 residues. CDR3: CSARGTPTSTDTQYF. For the CDR3, the DNA is TGCAGTGCTAGAGGGACACCGACAAGCACAGATACGCAGTATTTT.

This clonotype showed up many times. The chain recombines TRBV7-2 with TRBJ2-7; TRBD2 matches 9 bases. From germline, CDR1 is SGHTA and CDR2 FQGNSA. CDR3 length: 16 amino acids. V shed 3 bases and J 2 bases; nucleotides not matched to a gene: 8. CDR3 nucleotides: TGTGCCAGCAGCTTCCCGCTAGCGGGACTAGCCTACGAGCAGTACTTC. This gives the protein CASSFPLAGLAYEQYF. Full variable domain (missing parts from reference TRBV7-2 and TRBJ2-7): GAGVSQSPSNKVTEKGKDVELRCDPISGHTALYWYRQSLGQGLEFLIYFQGNSAPDKSGLPSDRFSAERTGGSVSTLTIQRTQQEDSAVYLCASSFPLAGLAYEQYFGPGTRLTVT.

This clonotype was seen repeatedly, ten times or more. V and J are TRBV20-1 and TRBJ2-1; 9 nucleotides agree with TRBD2. The CDR3 extends over 13 amino acids. The V segment lost 1 base and the J segment 8 bases; nucleotides outside the gene matches: 3. Per germline, CDR1 DFQATT and CDR2 SNEGSKA (reference sequence). CDR3 nucleotides: TGCAGTGCTAGAGCTAGCGGGATCGATGAGCAGTTCTTC. Its protein is CSARASGIDEQFF.

A word on this clonotype: A much larger clone differs by one base, so this may be a read error. The rearrangement joins TRBV12-3 or TRBV12-4 to TRBJ2-7, with D unresolved. Trimming took 2 bases from V and 6 from J, leaving 11 bases between them. The CDR3 runs 13 residues. The CDR3 sequence is CASSLRCTGEQYF. The CDR3 DNA is TGTGCCAGCAGTTTACGGTGTACGGGCGAGCAGTACTTC.

There are many counts of this clonotype. The chain carries TRBV29-1 and TRBJ2-2; D gene unclear. The ends were cut back, 2 bases at V and 2 bases at J, with 6 bases in the middle. Germline-derived CDR1 and CDR2 are SQVTM and ANQGSEA. The CDR3 contains 13 residues. The CDR3 nucleotides read TGCAGCGTTGAACGCCCAAACACCGGGGAGCTGTTTTTT. Translating it yields CSVERPNTGELFF.

Remarks on this clonotype: Possible read error: a much larger clone is one base away. The genes are TRBV2 and TRBJ1-5; D not resolved. The CDR3 is 16 residues long. The V gene lost 4 bases and the J gene lost 7 bases, with 20 bases spanning the gap. Germline assignment: CDR1 SNHLY and CDR2 FYNNEI. The CDR3 sequence is CASSAPRGAVPQPQHF. As DNA, the CDR3 is TGTGCCAGCAGTGCCCCCCGGGGTGCCGTCCCACAGCCCCAGCATTTT.

This clonotype appeared many times. CDR3 residues: CSALIMNTEAFF. In DNA, the CDR3 is TGCAGCGCTCTGATTATGAACACTGAAGCTTTCTTT. The chain uses TRBV29-1 and TRBJ1-1, with no clear D. With 7 bases removed from V and 0 bases from J, the gap between germline ends came to 9 bases. There are 12 residues in the CDR3. Germline V CDR1 and CDR2: SQVTM, ANQGSEA.

In this sample, this clonotype turned up many times. This chain connects TRBV28 to TRBJ1-2, with 7 bases aligning to TRBD1. V was clipped by 3 bases and J by 1 base; unmatched bases: 5. Per the germline V gene, CDR1 is MDHEN and CDR2 is SYDVKM. The CDR3 has 15 amino acids. DNA of the CDR3: TGTGCCAGCAGTTTTGCAGGGGGAATTAACTATGGCTACACCTTC. It is translated as CASSFAGGINYGYTF.

This clonotype was recorded at least ten times. The chain joins TRBV7-2 to TRBJ2-7, with D tentatively TRBD2 (5 bases). The CDR3 consists of 15 residues. The germline V gene encodes CDR1 SGHTA and CDR2 FQGNSA. Trimming pared 1 base from V and 2 bases from J, leaving 12 bases between. DNA for the CDR3: TGTGCCAGCAGCTTAGAACCGGGGTCCACCTACGAGCAGTACTTC. This codes for CASSLEPGSTYEQYF.

This clonotype was counted many times. The rearrangement joins TRBV18 to TRBJ1-5; D unclear. This CDR3 is 15 amino acids long. V was clipped by 6 bases and J by 3 bases, with 15 bases between them. Per the germline V gene, CDR1 is KGHSH and CDR2 is LQKENI. The CDR3, as DNA: TGTGCCAGCTCTTCCTCTCGGCCCCTCAATCAGCCCCAGCATTTT. This codes for CASSSSRPLNQPQHF.

Notes on this clonotype: This may be a read error: a much more frequent sequence differs by one nucleotide. V and J are TRBV7-6 and TRBJ2-3; TRBD1 might be the D (7 bases). Germline CDR1 reads SGHVS; CDR2 reads FNYEAQ. The CDR3 contains 16 residues. The CDR3 DNA sequence: TGTTCCAGCAGCTTAGGGCAGGGGGGTTTGACAGATACGCAGTATTTT. Translated, it gives CSSSLGQGGLTDTQYF. The full variable domain, in which reference TRBV7-6 and TRBJ2-3 provide the parts outside the CDR3, is GAGVSQSPRYKVTKRGQDVALRCDPISGHVSLYWYRQALGQGPEFLTYFNYEAQQDKSGLPNDRFSAERPEGSISTLTIQRTEQRDSAMYRCSSSLGQGGLTDTQYFGPGTRLTVL.

This clonotype was seen many times. The chain has TRBV10-3 and TRBJ2-3, with TRBD2 as a possible D gene (5 bases). CDR3 size: 16 residues. Germline loops: CDR1 ENHRY, CDR2 SYGVKD. V lost 6 bases, J lost 5 bases, and 21 bases lay in between. The CDR3 reads CAIRKTPDSAGDTQYF. The CDR3 coding sequence is TGTGCCATCAGAAAAACTCCGGACTCGGCCGGAGATACGCAGTATTTT.

This clonotype has at least ten counts. The chain is built from TRBV27 and TRBJ1-5; no clear D gene. Germline loops: CDR1 MNHEY, CDR2 SMNVEV (reference sequence). The CDR3 runs to 14 residues. The V gene lost 2 bases and the J gene lost 1 base, with 6 bases spanning the gap. The CDR3 protein is CASSLKGSNQPQHF. CDR3 bases: TGTGCCAGCAGTTTAAAAGGGAGCAATCAGCCCCAGCATTTT.

This clonotype was recorded many times. The chain employs TRBV20-1 and TRBJ2-5; D might be TRBD2 (6 bases). CDR1 DFQATT and CDR2 SNEGSKA come from the germline V gene (reference sequence). The CDR3 length is 16 residues. Trimming left V 0 bases short and J 5 bases short, with 19 bases between. CDR3 in amino acids: CSARDWRLGGLETQYF. The CDR3 DNA is TGCAGTGCTAGAGATTGGAGACTAGGCGGCTTGGAGACCCAGTACTTC.

This clonotype was counted ten times or more. The chain uses TRBV29-1 and TRBJ1-2; the D gene is possibly TRBD1 (5 bases). Trimming took 5 bases from V and 4 from J, leaving 11 bases between them. This CDR3 is 12 amino acids long. In germline, CDR1 is SQVTM, CDR2 ANQGSEA. CDR3: CSVREGPYGYTF. CDR3 coding DNA: TGCAGCGTTAGGGAGGGACCCTATGGCTACACCTTC.

The chain employs TRBV18 and TRBJ2-1; 8 positions agree with TRBD2. J was trimmed by 2 bases and V by 2 bases; bases with no gene match: 8. This CDR3 has 17 residues. Germline V gene sequence: CDR1 KGHSH, CDR2 LQKENI. As DNA, the CDR3 is TGTGCCAGCTCACCAGATCTCGTCGGGGGGGCCTACAATGAGCAGTTCTTC. Translating gives CASSPDLVGGAYNEQFF.

This clonotype was seen ten or more times. This chain connects TRBV28 to TRBJ2-5; D ambiguous. CDR3 length: 13 amino acids. The V end lost 3 bases, the J end lost 7 bases, and 12 bases lay between the germline ends. CDR1 is MDHEN and CDR2 is SYDVKM in the germline V gene. CDR3 loop: CASSLRWLGTQYF. CDR3 in DNA: TGTGCCAGCAGTTTGCGGTGGTTAGGGACCCAGTACTTC.

Concerning this clonotype itself: A much larger clone sits a single nucleotide away, making a read error possible. The rearrangement links TRBV13 to TRBJ1-2; D remains ambiguous. The CDR3 sequence is 15 residues long. CDR1 is PRHDT and CDR2 is FYEKMQ in the germline V gene (reference sequence). The CDR3 DNA is TGTTCCAGCAGCTTACCGGAGGAAAGCAACTATGGCTACACCTTC. It codes for CSSSLPEESNYGYTF.

In its sample, this clonotype was seen many times. The chain employs TRBV27 and TRBJ2-7, with 13 bases that match TRBD2. Germline lookup yields CDR1 MNHEY and CDR2 SMNVEV (reference sequence). The CDR3 extends over 15 amino acids. The J segment lost 2 bases and the V segment lost 3 bases, leaving 1 base of the junction unmatched. The CDR3 DNA follows: TGTGCCAGCAGTTTTGGGACTAGCGGGACCTACGAGCAGTACTTC. Its protein product is CASSFGTSGTYEQYF.

This clonotype has a count of ten or more. V usage is TRBV28 and J usage is TRBJ2-7, with TRBD1 identical over 8 bases. The CDR3 runs 14 residues. V shed 8 bases, J shed 7 bases, and the junction held 13 bases outside the gene matches. Per the germline V gene, CDR1 is MDHEN and CDR2 is SYDVKM. The CDR3 sequence: CASSVGQGQREQYF. DNA of the CDR3: TGTGCCAGCTCAGTCGGACAGGGCCAGAGAGAGCAGTACTTC.

V is TRBV18 and J is TRBJ2-1; the D gene is possibly TRBD1 (6 bases). The CDR3 consists of 14 residues. Germline CDR1 and CDR2: KGHSH and LQKENI. The germline V and J ends were trimmed by 0 bases and 7 bases, with 10 bases remaining between them. Here the CDR3 reads CASSPPGTPNEQFF. In DNA, the CDR3 is TGTGCCAGCTCACCACCTGGGACACCGAATGAGCAGTTCTTC.

With respect to this clonotype: It may be a read error: a sequence one base away is much more abundant. The chain is built from TRBV12-3 or TRBV12-4 and TRBJ2-7; maybe TRBD2 (6 bases). CDR3 size: 16 residues. CDR3 in amino acids: CASSLVGGKGSCEQYF. For the CDR3, the DNA is TGTGCCAGCAGTTTAGTAGGCGGGAAGGGATCCTGCGAGCAGTACTTC.

This clonotype was counted ten times or more. The CDR3, as DNA: TGTGCCAGCAGCCAAGACGGGGGGGCGAAAAACACCATATATTTT. This encodes CASSQDGGAKNTIYF. The V gene is TRBV4-2, the J gene TRBJ1-3, with D maybe TRBD1 (6 bases). This CDR3 is 15 amino acids long. CDR1 is LGHNA and CDR2 is YNFKEQ in the germline V gene. V lost 0 bases and J lost 6, with 12 bases in between.

This clonotype has at least ten counts. The chain joins TRBV6-5 to TRBJ2-3; no reliable D call. CDR1 and CDR2 from the germline V gene are MNHEY and SVGAGI. The CDR3 is 14 residues long. V lost 0 bases, J lost 3 bases, and 7 bases lay in between. CDR3 in amino acids: CASSYSPGTDTQYF. CDR3 DNA: TGTGCCAGCAGTTACTCGCCAGGAACAGATACGCAGTATTTT.

This clonotype was seen ten or more times. V usage is TRBV20-1 and J usage is TRBJ1-5, with D uncertain. The CDR3 covers 13 residues. The germline V gene encodes CDR1 DFQATT and CDR2 SNEGSKA (reference sequence). V was trimmed by 1 base and J by 3 bases, leaving 7 bases between them. This CDR3 is CSARADPNQPQHF. The CDR3 DNA follows: TGCAGTGCTAGAGCAGACCCCAATCAGCCCCAGCATTTT.

This clonotype occurred many times. This chain connects TRBV20-1 to TRBJ2-7; D remains unclear. The CDR3 extends over 14 amino acids. The germline CDR1 and CDR2 sequences are DFQATT and SNEGSKA (reference sequence). Trimming cost V 1 base and J 3 bases, with 13 bases left between them. As DNA, the CDR3 is TGCAGTGCTAGAGTTTTGGGTACCTACTACGAGCAGTACTTC. Amino acids: CSARVLGTYYEQYF.